This T cell receptor beta chain emerged from a study of identical twins. Broader study findings: Within twin pairs, the out-of-frame alpha sequences they shared showed excess low generation probability. Abundant beta clonotypes from cord blood bore fewer insertions; memory repertoires lacked this pattern. Beta out-of-frame twin sharing showed a weaker excess.

As for this clonotype: Its specificity is not known.

This CDR3 contains 12 residues. V was cut by 3 bases and J by 7 bases, with 7 bases left in between. Germline V CDR1 and CDR2: SGHRS, YFSETQ. MiXCR, run by TCRdb on the 5' RACE reads, gives a single entry per CDR3 protein. This sample carries about 530,000 distinct CDR3 sequences, about 15% of them seen once, and the ten largest clones take around 0.4%. Healthy Caucasians alone served as donors. These data were likewise used in another study, on yellow fever vaccine responses in identical twins.

The sequenced material came from CD4+ T cells sorted from blood. The chain employs TRBV5-1 and TRBJ2-2, with unresolved D. This receptor was taken from a woman aged 18-29 years in good health. CDR3 DNA sequence: TGCGCCAGCAGCTCGGGCGACGGGGAGCTGTTTTTT. Translated, it gives CASSSGDGELFF.